The 10 T cell receptor beta chains given below trace back to one sample, sequenced in a study of shared clonotypes between healthy human individuals. TCRdb keeps only in-frame clones here, not all; method: immunoSEQ multiplex PCR. Of about 1 million clones in the sample, more than 65% were seen once. The sequencing sample was made of memory CD4+ T cells sorted from blood. Documented subset: CD45RA-negative fraction. These receptors were obtained from a man between 18 and 35 years old in good health.

This clone occurred a few times. DNA for the CDR3: TGTGCCAGCAGCGCACAGGTGTGGAACACTGAAGCTTTCTTT. This codes for CASSAQVWNTEAFF. The genes are TRBV9 and TRBJ1-1; a weak D match, TRBD1 (5 bases). CDR3 size: 14 residues. Germline V CDR1 and CDR2: SGDLS, YYNGEE. Trimming took off 3 bases at V and 1 base at J, with 10 bases between the two ends. Filled out from reference TRBV9 and TRBJ1-1, the complete variable domain reads DSGVTQTPKHLITATGQRVTLRCSPRSGDLSVYWYQQSLDQGLQFLIQYYNGEERAKGNILERFSAQQFPDLHSELNLSSLELGDSALYFCASSAQVWNTEAFFGQGTRLTVV.

The genes are TRBV4-2 and TRBJ2-3; tentative D call: TRBD2 (6 bases). Germline V CDR1 and CDR2: LGHNA, YNFKEQ. V was shortened by 3 bases and J by 1 base, with 20 bases between the two germline ends. This CDR3 is 18 amino acids long. CDR3 DNA sequence: TGTGCCAGCAGCCAGGACCGGGACCCCCAGCGGGGCACAGATACGCAGTATTTT. The encoded protein is CASSQDRDPQRGTDTQYF.

The V call is TRBV30, the J call TRBJ2-5; 9 bases agree with TRBD1. The J call is doubtful: the DNA matches TRBJ2-7 better. CDR1 and CDR2 from the germline V gene are GTSNPN and SVGIG (reference sequence). This CDR3 spans 15 amino acids. The CDR3 sequence: CAWRQTGTGYNEQYF. CDR3 nucleotides: TGTGCCTGGAGACAGACCGGGACAGGGTACAACGAGCAGTACTTC.

This clone has a handful of counts. The chain joins TRBV18 to TRBJ2-3, with D perhaps matching TRBD1 (5 bases). This CDR3 has 14 amino acids. V lost 3 bases to trimming and J lost 4 bases, with 11 bases between them. Germline values: CDR1 KGHSH, CDR2 LQKENI. The CDR3 DNA reads TGTGCCAGCTCACCGTGGGGCTTCCCAGATACGCAGTATTTT. The encoded protein is CASSPWGFPDTQYF.

V usage is TRBV5-1 and J usage is TRBJ1-6, with TRBD1 as a possible D gene (5 bases). The CDR3 covers 14 residues. Germline V gene lookup returns CDR1 SGHRS and CDR2 YFSETQ. V lost 3 bases and J lost 7, with 11 bases in between. The CDR3 loop reads CASSSLGDNSPLHF. The CDR3 DNA follows: TGCGCCAGCAGCTCGTTGGGGGACAATTCACCCCTCCACTTT.

The rearrangement uses TRBV6-1 and TRBJ2-7; the match to TRBD2 covers 12 bases. This CDR3 contains 17 residues. Germline assignment: CDR1 MNHNS and CDR2 SASEGT. Trimming at V came to 3 bases and at J to 2 bases, leaving 8 bases not matched to a gene. Here the CDR3 DNA reads TGTGCCAGCAGTGAGCACACTAGCGGGGGGTACGCCTACGAGCAGTACTTC. This translates into CASSEHTSGGYAYEQYF.

CDR3 loop: CASSADRGTGYTF. The CDR3 nucleotides read TGTGCCAGCAGTGCTGACAGGGGAACTGGCTACACCTTC. The V and J genes are TRBV6-1 and TRBJ1-2, with TRBD1 matching over 8 bases. Germline-derived CDR1 and CDR2 are MNHNS and SASEGT. The CDR3 length is 13 residues. V was clipped by 4 bases and J by 7 bases; unmatched bases: 5.

The CDR3 sequence is CASSVGTGGFALHF. In DNA, the CDR3 is TGTGCCAGCAGCGTCGGGACAGGGGGTTTTGCCCTCCACTTT. The V gene is TRBV9, the J gene TRBJ1-6; 11 bases fit TRBD1. The CDR3 runs 14 residues. Losses at the gene ends were 2 bases for V and 14 bases for J; bases not matched to a gene: 6. Germline CDR1 SGDLS, CDR2 YYNGEE.

The chain is built from TRBV6-1 and TRBJ1-3; D gene ambiguous. The CDR3 covers 12 residues. Germline CDR1 is MNHNS and CDR2 is SASEGT. Trimming shortened V by 8 bases and J by 2 bases, and 7 bases separated the two germline ends. The CDR3, as DNA: TGTGCCAGCGCTGAAGCTGGAAACACCATATATTTT. This sequence encodes CASAEAGNTIYF.

This rearrangement joins TRBV5-4 to TRBJ1-3; D unresolved. The CDR3 contains 14 residues. The germline gives CDR1 SGHNT, CDR2 YYREEE (reference sequence). Trimming cost V 6 bases and J 4 bases, with 14 bases left between them. The CDR3 protein is CASKTDGRGNTIYF. In nucleotides, the CDR3 is TGTGCCAGCAAAACCGACGGGCGAGGAAACACCATATATTTT.